Presented here are 2 T cell receptor beta chains from one specimen sequenced in a study of blood T cells in healthy people across ages. A second PCR of about 7 to 11 cycles used a sample-barcoded 5' primer and a J-beta primer mix. Each CDR3 protein gets one entry after TCRdb re-called the 5' RACE reads with MiXCR. There are approximately 1.5 million distinct CDR3 sequences in the sample; about 32% occur only once, and 11% lies in the top ten. The sequenced material came from blood. The receptors were gathered from a woman younger than 45 in good health.

This rearrangement joins TRBV10-3 to TRBJ2-2; 11 bases line up with TRBD1. Germline CDR1 reads ENHRY; CDR2 reads SYGVKD. After removal of 4 bases from V and 4 bases from J, the junction contained 2 bases not matched to a gene. The CDR3 spans 15 residues. The CDR3 sequence is CAISGTGGSTGELFF. The CDR3, as DNA: TGTGCCATCAGTGGGACAGGGGGCAGCACCGGGGAGCTGTTTTTT.

The chain is built from TRBV7-4 and TRBJ2-7; a weak D match, TRBD2 (5 bases). The CDR3 is made up of 18 amino acids. With 6 bases removed from V and 2 bases from J, the gap between germline ends came to 26 bases. Germline V gene data show CDR1 as SGHVT and CDR2 as SQSDAQ. The DNA for the CDR3 is TGTGCCAGCAGAACTAGACTAATCGCGGCCCGTAAGACCTACGAGCAGTACTTC. Translated, it gives CASRTRLIAARKTYEQYF.